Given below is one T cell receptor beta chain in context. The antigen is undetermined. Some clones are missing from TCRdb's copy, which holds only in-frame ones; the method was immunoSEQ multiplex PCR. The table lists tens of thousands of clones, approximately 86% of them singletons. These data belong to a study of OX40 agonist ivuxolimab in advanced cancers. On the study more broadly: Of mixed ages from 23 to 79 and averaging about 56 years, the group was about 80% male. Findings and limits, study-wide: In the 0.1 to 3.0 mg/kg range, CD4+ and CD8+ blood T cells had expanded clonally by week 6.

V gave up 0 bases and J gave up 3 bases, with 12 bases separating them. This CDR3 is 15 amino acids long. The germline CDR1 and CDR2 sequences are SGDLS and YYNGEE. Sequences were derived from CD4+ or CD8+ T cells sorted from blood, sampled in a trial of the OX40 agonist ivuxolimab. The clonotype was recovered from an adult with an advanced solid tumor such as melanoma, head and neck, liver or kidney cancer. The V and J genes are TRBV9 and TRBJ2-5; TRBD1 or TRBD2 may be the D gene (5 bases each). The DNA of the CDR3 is TGTGCCAGCAGCGTAGGGGGAGAGGGGAAAGAGACCCAGTACTTC. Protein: CASSVGGEGKETQYF.